Listed here is a single T cell receptor beta chain. This specimen comes from a study of T-cell memory formation after mild COVID-19. The V and J ends lost 0 bases and 5 bases, in that order; junction bases with no gene match: 5. Germline CDR1 reads SGDLS; CDR2 reads YYNGEE. This CDR3 spans 16 amino acids. TCRdb independently ran MiXCR on the 5' RACE reads; one entry per CDR3 protein. The sample shows under 550,000 distinct CDR3 sequences, approximately 18% of them seen only once. Sequencing was carried out using PBMCs or a T cell subset sorted from them (not recorded which). The chain couples TRBV9 to TRBJ2-2, with 9 bases fitting TRBD1. This clonotype was obtained from a man younger than 35 who had mild COVID-19 (a few samples of this study predate the infection). Cell type and time point are not known. The DNA of the CDR3 is TGTGCCAGCAGCGTAGATGGGACAGGGCTTACCGGGGAGCTGTTTTTT. Amino acid sequence: CASSVDGTGLTGELFF.